Listed here are 5 T cell receptor beta chains from one sample, sequenced in a study of response to subunit inactivated influenza vaccine. TCRdb independently ran MiXCR on the RT-PCR reads; one entry per CDR3 protein. The table lists about 700,000 distinct CDR3 sequences, about 15% of them singletons. Sequencing was performed on PBMCs from blood, taken 14 to 15 days before vaccination. Source of these receptors: a man aged 50-60 years who received an inactivated influenza vaccine.

The chain is built from TRBV6-2 or TRBV6-3 and TRBJ2-5, with 8 bases matching TRBD1. Germline CDR1 MNHEY, CDR2 SVGEGT. The CDR3 contains 12 residues. The V segment lost 8 bases and the J segment 5 bases; nucleotides outside the gene matches: 4. The DNA of the CDR3 is TGTGCCAGCGGACAGGGACGGGAGACCCAGTACTTC. Protein: CASGQGRETQYF.

The table lists this clonotype with a few counts. V gene TRBV6-5 combines with J gene TRBJ2-5, with a tentative D call TRBD1 (6 bases). This CDR3 is 12 amino acids long. The ends were cut back, 10 bases at V and 0 bases at J, with 9 bases in the middle. The germline gives CDR1 MNHEY, CDR2 SVGAGI. The CDR3 DNA sequence: TGTGCCACCCAGGGGTACCAAGAGACCCAGTACTTC. It translates to CATQGYQETQYF.

This clonotype was counted a few times. The germline gene is not matched at one end of the junction; a read error may be the cause. This chain connects TRBV6-2 or TRBV6-3 to TRBJ2-1; TRBD2 aligns across 10 bases. CDR1 is MNHEY, CDR2 SVGEGT, per germline. This CDR3 comprises 13 residues. The CDR3 sequence: CASSLLAGPEKGF. DNA for the CDR3: TGTGCCAGCAGTTTACTAGCGGGGCCGGAAAAGGGGTTC.

This clonotype was counted only a few times. The chain joins TRBV4-2 to TRBJ2-3, with a weak D call TRBD2 (5 bases). The CDR3 is 17 residues long. The V end was cut by 0 bases, the J end by 2 bases, with 15 bases between. Germline assignment: CDR1 LGHNA and CDR2 YNFKEQ. CDR3 loop: CASSQDERPIPTDTQYF. The CDR3 region has the DNA TGTGCCAGCAGCCAAGATGAGCGGCCGATTCCCACAGATACGCAGTATTTT.

This clonotype was recorded a few times. V usage is TRBV9 and J usage is TRBJ2-5, with TRBD1 matching over 7 bases. The CDR3 spans 15 residues. Per the germline V gene, CDR1 is SGDLS and CDR2 is YYNGEE. V lost 0 bases to trimming and J lost 5 bases; unmatched junction nucleotides: 7. The CDR3 bases are TGTGCCAGCAGCGTAGCGAGGGGGCCCCAGGAGACCCAGTACTTC. Encoded protein: CASSVARGPQETQYF.